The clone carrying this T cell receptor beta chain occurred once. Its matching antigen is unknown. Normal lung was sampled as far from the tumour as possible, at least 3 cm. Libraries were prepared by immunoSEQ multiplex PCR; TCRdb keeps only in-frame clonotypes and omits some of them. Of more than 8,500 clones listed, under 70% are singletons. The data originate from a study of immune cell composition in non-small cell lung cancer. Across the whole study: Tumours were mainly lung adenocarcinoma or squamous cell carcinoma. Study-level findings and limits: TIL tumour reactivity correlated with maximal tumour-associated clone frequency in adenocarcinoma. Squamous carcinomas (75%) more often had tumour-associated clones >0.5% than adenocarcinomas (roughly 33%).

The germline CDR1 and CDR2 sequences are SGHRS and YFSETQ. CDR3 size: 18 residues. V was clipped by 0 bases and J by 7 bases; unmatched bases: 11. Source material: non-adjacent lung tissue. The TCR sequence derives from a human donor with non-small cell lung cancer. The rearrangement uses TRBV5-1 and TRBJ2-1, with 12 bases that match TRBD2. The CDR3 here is CASSLEGVGLAGMNEQFF. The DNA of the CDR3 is TGCGCCAGCAGCTTGGAGGGGGTAGGACTAGCGGGGATGAATGAGCAGTTCTTC.